This is a list of T cell receptor beta chains from one sample in a study of blood T cell repertoires in COVID-19. Assay: immunoSEQ multiplex PCR; the TCRdb copy retains only in-frame clones and omits some. The sample lists around 130,000 clones; 75% to 90% were seen once. Material: peripheral blood. The receptor source for this set is a woman between 45 and 60 years old who had recovered from COVID-19. The CDR3 runs from the conserved cysteine through the conserved F or W. The D gene is left open where the match is weak. A row's size may be missing; if present it is once, few, many or a size class.

cdr3_length j_call d_call clone_size v_call cdr3_aa cdr3_nt
13 TRBJ1-4 . . TRBV6-5 CASTGVRDEKLFF TGTGCCAGCACTGGAGTACGGGATGAAAAACTGTTTTTT
14 TRBJ2-7 TRBD1 . TRBV11-3 CASSPGGSRYEQYF TGTGCCAGCAGCCCAGGGGGCTCCCGCTACGAGCAGTACTTC
13 TRBJ1-5 TRBD1 few TRBV10-3 CASTGESNQPQHF TGTGCCTCCACAGGGGAAAGCAATCAGCCCCAGCATTTT
15 TRBJ2-2 TRBD2 . TRBV7-2 CASRPGLGNTGELFF TGTGCCAGCAGACCGGGACTAGGGAACACCGGGGAGCTGTTTTTT
18 TRBJ1-4 TRBD1 . TRBV4-1 CASSQVGTGMLANEKLFF TGCGCCAGCAGCCAAGTCGGGACAGGGATGTTGGCTAATGAAAAACTGTTTTTT
12 TRBJ1-5 . . TRBV12-3/TRBV12-4 CASSPGFLPQHF TGTGCCAGCAGTCCCGGGTTTTTGCCCCAGCATTTT
14 TRBJ2-2 . . TRBV27 CASSWQGHSGELFF TGTGCCAGCAGTTGGCAGGGGCATAGCGGGGAGCTGTTTTTT
15 TRBJ2-5 TRBD1 . TRBV27 CASSPRTGEEETQYF TGTGCCAGCAGTCCGCGGACAGGGGAGGAGGAGACCCAGTACTTC
13 TRBJ2-7 . . TRBV5-4 CASSLDPYYEQYF TGTGCCAGCAGCTTGGATCCCTACTACGAGCAGTACTTC
15 TRBJ2-7 . . TRBV11-2 CASSAPRGGSYEQYF TGTGCCAGCAGCGCACCCCGAGGGGGAAGCTACGAGCAGTACTTC
15 TRBJ2-1 TRBD2 . TRBV24-1 CATSDPAGVGNEQFF TGTGCCACCAGTGACCCAGCGGGAGTGGGGAATGAGCAGTTCTTC